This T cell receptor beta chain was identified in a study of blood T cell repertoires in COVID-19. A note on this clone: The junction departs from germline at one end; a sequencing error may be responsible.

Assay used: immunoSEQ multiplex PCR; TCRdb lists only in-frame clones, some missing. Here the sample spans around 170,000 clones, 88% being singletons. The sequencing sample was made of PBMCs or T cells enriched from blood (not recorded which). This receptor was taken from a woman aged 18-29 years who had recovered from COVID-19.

The CDR3: CASSIVTGSPHF. DNA for the CDR3: TGTGCCAGTAGTATTGTGACAGGGAGCCCTCACTTC. This chain uses TRBV19 with TRBJ2-5, with 7 bases aligning to TRBD1. Germline values: CDR1 LNHDA, CDR2 SQIVND (reference sequence). The CDR3 is made up of 12 amino acids.